This TCR beta chain was profiled in a study of neoadjuvant anti-PD-1 for oral cavity cancer. Study-level information: Patients mostly received three to four biweekly nivolumab doses at 3 mg/kg before surgery. Patients without progression got a fourth dose around day 43. Study-wide findings and caveats: Pretreatment Treg/Th17 ratio correlated inversely with post-treatment tumor clonality.

The count of this clone is one. No antigen is known for it. Patients were newly diagnosed with stage II-IVA oral cavity squamous cell carcinoma without prior systemic or radiation treatment. Germline V gene lookup returns CDR1 SQVTM and CDR2 ANQGSEA. The CDR3 consists of 11 residues. The V and J ends lost 4 bases and 6 bases respectively, with 6 bases between them. Measured with immunoSEQ multiplex PCR; TCRdb has only the in-frame clones, and not every one. The sample carries around 16,000 clones, approximately 70% recorded once. This chain connects TRBV29-1 to TRBJ2-2; D remains ambiguous. The TCR comes from a person aged 35-80 years with oral cavity squamous cell carcinoma. The source material was PBMCs, sampled before nivolumab (anti-PD-1) treatment. The DNA of the CDR3 is TGCAGCGTTGCCGCACCCGGGGAGCTGTTTTTT. Amino acids: CSVAAPGELFF.